This T cell receptor beta chain was retrieved from a study of PD-1 blockade in classical Hodgkin lymphoma. The study, taken as a whole, reports: With respect to the repertoire differences, their causes, possibly disease activity or prior therapy, remain undefined. Exclusion was applied to patients who started nivolumab under 1 year after ASCT.

As to time point: cycle 4 day 1 (C4D1), after five to seven weeks of nivolumab. The patients all showed relapse after autologous stem cell transplantation, while their brentuximab vedotin exposure varied. Researchers report purifying CD4+ T cells from thawed PBMCs by magnetic negative selection. Looked up from germline, CDR1 is GTSNPN and CDR2 is SVGIG (reference sequence). The V end was cut by 1 base, the J end by 4 bases, with 13 bases between. The CDR3 contains 14 residues. The table came from immunoSEQ multiplex PCR; TCRdb's copy has only in-frame clones and leaves some out. The data hold some 30,000 clones, with around nine tenths observed a single time. Regarding this clone: As yet, its antigen is unknown.

The chain has TRBV30 and TRBJ1-2; no definite D call. Here the sequenced sample was CD4+ T cells from blood, taken before the fourth cycle of nivolumab. The sequence was obtained from a human donor with classical Hodgkin lymphoma. CDR3 DNA sequence: TGTGCCTGGAGTGGGGCCGCCGGAGGCTATGGCTACACCTTC. Its translation: CAWSGAAGGYGYTF.